The clone carrying this T cell receptor (beta chain) has only a few counts. The target antigen is unknown. The authors used template switching to add a universal primer site and gave cDNA unique molecular identifiers. TCRdb ran MiXCR on the 5' RACE reads and lists one entry per CDR3 protein. The data contain hundreds of thousands of distinct CDR3 sequences, about 14% of them singletons. Trimming took 1 base from V and 3 from J; bases not matched to a gene: 2. Germline V CDR1 and CDR2: LGHDT, YNNKEL (reference sequence). The CDR3 is 14 residues long. This specimen belongs to a study of identical twins. Overall study results and limits: Modelling underestimated the level of out-of-frame TCR alpha sharing observed in monozygotic twins. Clonotypes of the beta chain that were abundant in cord blood carried fewer insertions (memory repertoires showed none).

Material for sequencing was memory (CD45RO+) T cells sorted from blood. The chain combines TRBV3-1 with TRBJ2-5, with 7 nucleotides matching TRBD2. The origin of this receptor is a young woman in good health. CDR3: CASSQGGGEETQYF. DNA for the CDR3: TGTGCCAGCAGCCAAGGGGGGGGGGAAGAGACCCAGTACTTC.